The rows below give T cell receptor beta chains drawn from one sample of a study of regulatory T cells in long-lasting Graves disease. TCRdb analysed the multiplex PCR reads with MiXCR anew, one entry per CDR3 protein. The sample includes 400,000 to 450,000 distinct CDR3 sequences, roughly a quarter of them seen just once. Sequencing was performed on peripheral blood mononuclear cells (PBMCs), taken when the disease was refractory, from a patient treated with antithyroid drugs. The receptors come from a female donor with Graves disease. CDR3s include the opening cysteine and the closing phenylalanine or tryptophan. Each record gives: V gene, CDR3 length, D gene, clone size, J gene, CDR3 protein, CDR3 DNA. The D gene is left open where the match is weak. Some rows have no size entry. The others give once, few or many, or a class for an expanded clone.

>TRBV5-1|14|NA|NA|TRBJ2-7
CSSSFRGIFGEQYF
TGCTCCAGCAGCTTTCGCGGGATTTTCGGCGAGCAGTACTTC
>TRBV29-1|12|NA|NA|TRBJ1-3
CSVGDSGNTIYF
TGCAGCGTTGGGGACTCTGGAAACACCATATATTTT
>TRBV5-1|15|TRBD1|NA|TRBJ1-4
CASSTGDRLNEKLFF
TGCGCCAGCAGCACAGGGGACCGCCTTAATGAAAAACTGTTTTTT
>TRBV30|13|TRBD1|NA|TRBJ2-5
CAWSRQGGETQYF
TGTGCCTGGAGCCGACAGGGGGGAGAGACCCAGTACTTC
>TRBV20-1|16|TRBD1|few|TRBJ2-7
CSATNPRDRGTYEQYF
TGCAGTGCCACCAACCCCCGGGACAGGGGAACCTACGAGCAGTACTTC
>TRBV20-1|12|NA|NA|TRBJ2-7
CSANDLTYEQYF
TGCAGTGCCAACGACTTGACCTACGAGCAGTACTTC
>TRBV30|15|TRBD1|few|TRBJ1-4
CAPRGPGQVNEKLFF
TGTGCCCCCAGGGGGCCCGGACAGGTTAATGAAAAACTGTTTTTT
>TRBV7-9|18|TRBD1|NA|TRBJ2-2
CASSLVMGQDGYTGELFF
TGTGCCAGCAGCTTAGTAATGGGACAGGACGGCTACACCGGGGAGCTGTTTTTT
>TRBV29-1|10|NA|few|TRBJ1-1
CSVGVTEAFF
TGCAGCGTTGGGGTCACTGAAGCTTTCTTT
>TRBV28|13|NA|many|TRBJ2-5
CASKQAYQETQYF
TGTGCCAGCAAGCAGGCGTACCAAGAGACCCAGTACTTC
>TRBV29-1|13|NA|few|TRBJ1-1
CSGGRPTNTEAFF
TGCAGCGGGGGCCGGCCAACGAACACTGAAGCTTTCTTT
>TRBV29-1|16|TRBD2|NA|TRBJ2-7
CSVDSGLAGFSYEQYF
TGCAGCGTTGACTCTGGGCTAGCGGGTTTCTCCTACGAGCAGTACTTC
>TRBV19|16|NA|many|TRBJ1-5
CASSIDSPAANQPQHF
TGTGCCAGTAGTATAGACTCCCCGGCAGCAAATCAGCCCCAGCATTTT
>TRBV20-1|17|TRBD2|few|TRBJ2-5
CSADPGTSGRPQEAQYF
TGCAGTGCGGATCCCGGGACTAGCGGGAGGCCACAAGAGGCCCAGTACTTC
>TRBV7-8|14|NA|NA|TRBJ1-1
CASSLLGSGTEAFF
TGTGCCAGCAGCTTACTTGGCAGCGGGACTGAAGCTTTCTTT
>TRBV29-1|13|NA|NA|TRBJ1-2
CSVPNPENYGYTF
TGCAGCGTCCCTAACCCAGAGAACTATGGCTACACCTTC
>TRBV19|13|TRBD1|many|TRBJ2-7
CASSRNRGYEQYF
TGTGCCAGTAGTAGAAACAGGGGGTACGAGCAGTACTTC
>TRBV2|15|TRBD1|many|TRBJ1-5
CASSTWRTGGQPQHF
TGTGCCAGCAGTACCTGGAGGACAGGGGGTCAGCCCCAGCATTTT
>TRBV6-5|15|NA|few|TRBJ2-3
CASSYSGSSTDTQYF
TGTGCCAGCAGTTACTCGGGTTCGAGCACAGATACGCAGTATTTT
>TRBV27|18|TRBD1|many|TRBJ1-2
CASSANPRDRGRSGGYTF
TGTGCCAGCAGCGCCAACCCTCGGGACAGGGGGCGGTCGGGGGGCTACACCTTC
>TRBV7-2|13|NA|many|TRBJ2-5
CASSRPGQETQYF
TGTGCCAGCAGCCGCCCGGGCCAAGAGACCCAGTACTTC
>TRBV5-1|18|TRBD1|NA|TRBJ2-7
CASSLDLTGGQHSYEQYF
TGCGCCAGCAGCTTGGATCTGACAGGGGGCCAACATTCCTACGAGCAGTACTTC
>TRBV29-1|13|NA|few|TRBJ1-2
CSVEWRQVYGYTF
TGCAGCGTTGAATGGCGGCAGGTCTATGGCTACACCTTC
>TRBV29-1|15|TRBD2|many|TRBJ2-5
CSVAPRGGWQETQYF
TGCAGCGTTGCGCCCCGGGGGGGGTGGCAAGAGACCCAGTACTTC
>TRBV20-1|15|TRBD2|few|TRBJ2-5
CSANPTGGRQETQYF
TGCAGTGCTAATCCCACGGGCGGGAGGCAAGAGACCCAGTACTTC
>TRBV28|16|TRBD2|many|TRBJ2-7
CASSSTPVAGSYEQYF
TGTGCCAGCAGTTCAACGCCCGTAGCGGGTTCCTACGAGCAGTACTTC
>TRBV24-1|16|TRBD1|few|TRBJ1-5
CATSDPGQGGGQPQHF
TGTGCCACCAGTGATCCGGGACAGGGTGGCGGTCAGCCCCAGCATTTT
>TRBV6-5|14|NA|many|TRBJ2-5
CASSYLAVQETQYF
TGTGCCAGCAGTTACCTCGCAGTACAAGAGACCCAGTACTTC
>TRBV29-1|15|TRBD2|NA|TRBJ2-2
CSVGRAGGPSGELFF
TGCAGCGTTGGGCGAGCGGGAGGGCCATCCGGGGAGCTGTTTTTT
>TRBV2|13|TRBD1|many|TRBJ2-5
CASSGDSKETQYF
TGTGCCAGCAGTGGGGACAGTAAAGAGACCCAGTACTTC
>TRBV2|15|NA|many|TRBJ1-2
CASVETGLGAGGYTF
TGTGCCAGCGTCGAAACAGGGCTTGGGGCCGGCGGCTACACCTTC
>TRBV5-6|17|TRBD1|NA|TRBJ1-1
CASSFPGQTGMSTEAFF
TGTGCCAGCAGCTTTCCCGGACAGACAGGGATGAGCACTGAAGCTTTCTTT
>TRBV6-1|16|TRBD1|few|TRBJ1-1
CASRTGTGGAGTEAFF
TGTGCCAGCAGGACCGGGACAGGGGGCGCGGGGACTGAAGCTTTCTTT
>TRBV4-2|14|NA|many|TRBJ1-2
CASSQETGVDGYTF
TGTGCCAGCAGCCAAGAGACAGGAGTTGATGGCTACACCTTC
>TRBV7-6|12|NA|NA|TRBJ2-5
CASRLLSGTQYF
TGTGCCAGCAGGCTCCTCTCTGGGACCCAGTACTTC
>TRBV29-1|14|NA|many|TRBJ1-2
CSVGGAAGNYGYTF
TGCAGCGTTGGGGGCGCCGCCGGCAACTATGGCTACACCTTC